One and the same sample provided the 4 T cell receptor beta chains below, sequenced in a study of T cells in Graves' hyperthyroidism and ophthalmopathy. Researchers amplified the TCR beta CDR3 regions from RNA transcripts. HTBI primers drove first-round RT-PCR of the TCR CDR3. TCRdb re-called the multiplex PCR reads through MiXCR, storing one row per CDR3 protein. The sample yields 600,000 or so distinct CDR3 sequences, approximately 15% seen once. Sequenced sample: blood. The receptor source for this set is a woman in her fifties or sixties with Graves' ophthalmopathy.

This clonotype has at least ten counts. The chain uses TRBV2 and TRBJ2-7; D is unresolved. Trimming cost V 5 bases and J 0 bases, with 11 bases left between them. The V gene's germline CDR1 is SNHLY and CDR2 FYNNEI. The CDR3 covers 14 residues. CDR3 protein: CASSFQLHSYEQYF. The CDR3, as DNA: TGTGCCAGCAGTTTTCAGCTCCACTCCTACGAGCAGTACTTC. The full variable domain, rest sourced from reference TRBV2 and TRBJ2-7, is EPEVTQTPSHQVTQMGQEVILRCVPISNHLYFYWYRQILGQKVEFLVSFYNNEISEKSEIFDDQFSVERPDGSNFTLKIRSTKLEDSAMYFCASSFQLHSYEQYFGPGTRLTVT.

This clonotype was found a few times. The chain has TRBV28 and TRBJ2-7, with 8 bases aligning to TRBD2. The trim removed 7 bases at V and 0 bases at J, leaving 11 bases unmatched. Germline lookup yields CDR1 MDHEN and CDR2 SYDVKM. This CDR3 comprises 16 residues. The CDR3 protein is CASNLGGRQSSYEQYF. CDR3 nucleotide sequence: TGTGCCAGCAACCTTGGCGGGAGGCAGAGCTCCTACGAGCAGTACTTC.

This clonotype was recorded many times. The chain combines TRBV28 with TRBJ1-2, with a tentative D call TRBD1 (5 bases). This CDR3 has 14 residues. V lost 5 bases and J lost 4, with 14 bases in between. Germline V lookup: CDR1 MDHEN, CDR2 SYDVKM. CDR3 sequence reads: CASSPGTVGYGYTF. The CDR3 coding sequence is TGTGCCAGCAGTCCAGGGACCGTTGGCTATGGCTACACCTTC.

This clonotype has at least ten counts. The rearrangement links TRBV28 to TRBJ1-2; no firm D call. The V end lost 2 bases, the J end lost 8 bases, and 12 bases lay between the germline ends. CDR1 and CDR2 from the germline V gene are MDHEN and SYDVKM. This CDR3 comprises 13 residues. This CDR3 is CASSLRAIGGYTF. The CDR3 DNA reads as TGTGCCAGCAGTTTAAGGGCCATTGGAGGCTACACCTTC.